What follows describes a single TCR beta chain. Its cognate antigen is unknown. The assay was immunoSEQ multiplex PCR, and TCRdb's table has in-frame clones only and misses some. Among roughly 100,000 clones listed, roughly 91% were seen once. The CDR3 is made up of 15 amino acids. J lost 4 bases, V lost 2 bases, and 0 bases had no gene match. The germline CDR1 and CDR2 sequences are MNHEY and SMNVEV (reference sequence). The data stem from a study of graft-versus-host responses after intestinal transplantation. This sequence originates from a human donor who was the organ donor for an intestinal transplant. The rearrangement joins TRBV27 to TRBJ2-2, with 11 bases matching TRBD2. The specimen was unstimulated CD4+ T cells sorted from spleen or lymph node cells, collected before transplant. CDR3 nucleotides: TGTGCCAGCAGTTTACTAGCGGGGGGCACCGGGGAGCTGTTTTTT. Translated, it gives CASSLLAGGTGELFF.